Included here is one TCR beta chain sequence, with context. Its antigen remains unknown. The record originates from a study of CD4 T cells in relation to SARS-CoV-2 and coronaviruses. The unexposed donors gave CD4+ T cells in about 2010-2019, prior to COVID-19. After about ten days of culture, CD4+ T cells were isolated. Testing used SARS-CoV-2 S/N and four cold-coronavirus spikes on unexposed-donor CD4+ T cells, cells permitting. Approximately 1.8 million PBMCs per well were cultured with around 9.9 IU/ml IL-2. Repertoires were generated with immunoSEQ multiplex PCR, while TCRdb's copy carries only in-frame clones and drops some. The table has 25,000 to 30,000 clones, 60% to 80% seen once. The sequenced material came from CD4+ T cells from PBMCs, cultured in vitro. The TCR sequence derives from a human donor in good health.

CDR3 in DNA: TGTGCCAGCAGCTCCGGGACGGTCAGCAATCAGCCCCAGCATTTT. Residues: CASSSGTVSNQPQHF. The chain joins TRBV6-5 to TRBJ1-5; D perhaps matches TRBD1 (5 bases). V was clipped by 6 bases and J by 1 base, with 13 bases between them. Germline values: CDR1 MNHEY, CDR2 SVGAGI. The CDR3 totals 15 residues.